This T cell receptor beta chain was captured in a study of cytomegalovirus exposure and HLA in healthy donors (dated by TCRdb to the late 2010s). Study-level background: According to an earlier analysis of around 600 of the donors, some 170 million T cells yielded 117 million unique TCR beta sequences and more than 250 Gb of sequence data. An early release covering roughly 600 HLA-typed donors comprised approximately 300 gigabases of sequencing data and some 79 million unique TCR sequences. Of the roughly 420 genotyped donors, over 80% were placed in the genetic ancestry cluster associated with self-reported Caucasian donors. The aim of the study was to test whether cataloging public T cell receptors could identify signatures of past pathogen exposure. The T cell repertoires of around 730 subjects were profiled by immunosequencing and related to cytomegalovirus serostatus. A separate validation cohort of over a hundred different subjects was used in addition to the approximately 670-subject first cohort. High-throughput TCR immunosequencing, statistical association of individual TCRs with disease status, and machine learning were combined to predict cytomegalovirus infection status. A later analysis re-examined previously published TCR beta repertoires from roughly 720 donors and added high-resolution HLA genotyping to investigate patterns of TCR occurrence. Rather than drawing on any new phenotypic data, the later analysis identified candidate immune exposures from TCR beta sequences and the way those sequences occurred across donors. In an earlier analysis of more than 550 of the donors, high-throughput TCR beta sequencing was used to judge whether each TCR beta V gene segment behaved as functional or pseudogenic. Donor age, sex, ethnicity and CMV serostatus were collected together with the repertoire data. A later genetic analysis took genome-wide SNP genotypes for about three fifths of the roughly 700 donors and used that subset as a discovery cohort. Every discovery cohort repertoire had been produced on one sequencing platform. HLA typing covered class I and class II loci at four-digit resolution. Typing coverage varied by locus: roughly 620-640 donors for A, B, C, DRB1 and DQB1; approximately 560 for DQA1; approximately 570 for DPA1; approximately 490 for DPB1. Five DR-DQ haplotypes were treated as single units for association and clustering because of strong linkage in the cohort. On average, around 200,000 unique TCR beta nucleotide sequences were sequenced per donor among roughly 430 genotyped donors of the cohort, with roughly 19% of those sequences being non-productive.

This clone showed up just a few times. Its specific antigen is unknown. No quality values exist for individual bases; no much larger clone is one base distant. The cohort comprised approximately 700 healthy bone marrow donors. All cohort members were sampled while nominally healthy, although unrecorded immune exposures were likely present. The donor tested CMV seropositive, placing the donor among the 289 seropositive members of the cohort. Each donor provided a peripheral blood sample, and peripheral blood mononuclear cells were used for TCR beta sequencing. The Qiagen DNeasy Blood Extraction Kit was used to extract genomic DNA from the blood cell samples. General findings and caveats noted by the study authors: Immune exposure information for the cohort was limited to CMV serostatus. The earlier analysis of approximately 590 of the donors excluded some 15 rarely observed V segments, including chromosome 9 orphons, because counts were too low. A cluster of highly shared sequence variants was judged likely to represent a technical artifact of the sequencing pipeline. According to the authors, the approach could potentially be generalized to other disease states and immunological phenotypes. The cohort was sequenced for TCR beta chains only, and without alpha or paired-chain data the features that could be detected were limited. According to a later genetic analysis, donors in an Asian-associated ancestry cluster had fewer N-insertions in productive TCRs than the approximately 670-donor mean. Because HLA typing was unavailable for some donors at each locus, only the typed subset was used in association tests. In a later analysis, HLA-associated TCR beta chains were found to be more clonally expanded and to have lower generation probabilities than equally common non-associated chains. A few of the identified cytomegalovirus-associated TCR beta chains were confirmed in vitro to be specific for cytomegalovirus antigens. Some IMGT-functional V segments, including TRBV6-2 and TRBV6-3, could not be distinguished by the 87-base-pair reads and were therefore excluded. In a later genetic analysis, a missense DCLRE1C variant was associated with V-gene and J-gene trimming of TCR beta chains, and the association was replicated in an independent cohort. An earlier analysis of approximately 530 of the donors showed that most TCR beta V segments appeared in productive rearrangements either about 90% or about 30% of the time, which broadly matched IMGT annotations. A total of around 150 TCR beta chains were listed by the study as associated with cytomegalovirus. Assigning TCR associations to individual alleles was difficult when HLA alleles, especially DR and DQ, strongly co-occurred. Correlated functional status among segregating V segments might be attributable to linkage disequilibrium, but an unknown experimental factor could not be ruled out. Most TCR sequences were seen in very few donors, while some public TCRs were found in many individuals. Sequencing depth was assumed to be roughly uniform across donors in the presence/absence analyses, though that assumption may not hold. A further reported finding was that TCR beta sequences accurately predicted the HLA-A and HLA-B alleles for most subjects in the first cohort. At a false discovery rate of 0.05, a later analysis linked 15,000 to 20,000 TCR beta sequences to specific HLA alleles. In a later analysis, most CMV-associated TCR beta chains were found to appear HLA-restricted, with HLA associations seemingly driven largely by CMV exposure. In a later analysis, the rate of TCR association differed among HLA loci, with DRB1 alleles having the most associated TCRs and HLA-C alleles having the fewest. According to a later analysis, parvovirus B19, influenza, CMV and Epstein-Barr virus appeared linked to several top co-occurrence clusters. The classifier was reported to diagnose cytomegalovirus status with high specificity and sensitivity in both the original and validation cohorts.

V gives up 1 base and J gives up 2 bases, and the segment between their germline ends measures 11 bases. CDR1 and CDR2 are drawn from the germline V gene: MGHDK, SYGVNS. The CDR3, from cysteine to phenylalanine, totals 15 residues. The only DNA kept is the CDR3, 45 bases in frame from the first base. The library came from the immunoSEQ multiplex PCR assay. The multiplex PCR relied on a mix of 60 forward primers for TCR Vbeta segments and 13 reverse primers for TCR Jbeta segments. The CDR3 region of rearranged TCR beta genes was amplified from genomic DNA by a multiplex PCR assay. On the Illumina HiSeq System, the amplified TCR beta libraries were sequenced as 87-base-pair reads. The authors' analysis ran thus. A later analysis tallied 80 million to 95 million unique TCR beta chains across the 666 repertoires, and about 10 million of those chains were shared by two or more donors. Raw reads were error-corrected and collapsed into unique sequences with a nearest-neighbor algorithm that merged closely related sequences to remove PCR and sequencing errors. Alignment of CDR3 sequences to IMGT reference sequences was used to assign V, D and J gene segments. For a sequence to be retained, a match of at least six nucleotides was required to both a V gene segment and a J gene segment. Rearrangements were classified as productive when the CDR3 lacked stop codons and remained in frame with V and J, and all other rearrangements were classified as non-productive. CDR3 was defined by IMGT convention, running from the second conserved V-encoded cysteine to the conserved J-encoded phenylalanine. In an earlier analysis of 500 to 650 of the donors, sequences lacking an unambiguous match to a single V gene segment were excluded. In an earlier analysis of almost 600 of the donors, a V segment was called functional when productive rearrangements were above 56.7%, and segregating when the standard deviation between donors exceeded 5%. A statistical classification framework was developed to diagnose cytomegalovirus status using the catalog of TCR beta chain sequences. A later analysis assigned V and J genes by comparing TCR nucleotide sequences with IMGT/GENE-DB human TR gene sequences. A later analysis assigned CDR3 sequences and most-parsimonious VDJ recombination scenarios with the TCRdist pipeline. In a later analysis, each TCR beta chain was defined by its CDR3 amino acid sequence together with its V-gene family, and reads lacking a unique V-gene family were excluded. In a later analysis, 450 to 600 highly shared, low-generation-probability nucleotide sequences were removed to address suspected cross-contamination and a sequencing artifact. For each public chain, a later analysis derived a clonal expansion index from normalized ranks of inferred template counts within each repertoire. In a later analysis, generation probabilities were computed with a VDJ recombination model fitted to out-of-frame rearrangements, and the resulting probabilities were checked against IGoR. In a later analysis, TCR-TCR, TCR-HLA and TCR-CMV co-occurrence was scored with hypergeometric tests, and a repertoire-size bias correction was applied to TCR pairs. A later analysis estimated false discovery rates by permuting HLA or CMV assignments 20 times. In a later analysis, co-occurring TCRs were grouped using DBSCAN, with TCRdist sequence similarity added in when clustering inside HLA-allele-positive subsets. Co-occurrence clustering excluded repertoires with fewer than 30,000 or more than 120,000 public chains, plus five with anomalous nucleotide sharing. Held by TCRdb, this immuneACCESS table contains in-frame sequences only and omits some clones. Under half of the omission traces to an unresolved V gene where checked; the cause of the rest is unknown. V, J and clone size derive from that table, while D and trimming were established from the DNA sequence. A total of more than 130,000 clones appear in this sample, about four fifths of them only once. Together, the top ten hold around 4% of the sample.

The TCR comes from a man aged 35-49 years in good health and CMV-seropositive. The V gene is TRBV25-1 and the J gene is TRBJ2-5; TRBD1 could be the D gene, as 5 bases match. Specimen: PBMCs. In nucleotides, the sequence is TGTGCCAGCAGTGAATGGGCAGGGAATCAAGAGACCCAGTACTTC. Translated, this gives CASSEWAGNQETQYF. The CDR3 plus the reference TRBV25-1 and TRBJ2-5 genes for the other parts give the full variable domain: EADIYQTPRYLVIGTGKKITLECSQTMGHDKMYWYQQDPGMELHLIHYSYGVNSTEKGDLSSESTVSRIRTEHFPLTLESARPSHTSQYLCASSEWAGNQETQYFGPGTRLLVL.